Given below is one T cell receptor (beta chain) in context. TCRdb's copy holds only in-frame clones and misses some; the assay was immunoSEQ multiplex PCR. The sample records some 700,000 clones, 75% to 90% being singletons. These data are taken from a study of shared T cell receptors in the human thymus. The CDR3 length is 14 residues. Per germline, CDR1 SGDLS and CDR2 YYNGEE. Between the trimmed V and J ends, which lost 1 base and 4 bases, there was a span of 11 bases. Separately, the same data were catalogued under a study of human thymus T cells. That paper adds: Donors were healthy Finnish infants having corrective surgery for congenital heart defects. Resections were taken during corrective heart surgery, and the thymus tissue came from these. Thymic and blood repertoires appeared to show biased V and J gene usage.

The sample taken for sequencing was thymocytes. The chain links TRBV9 to TRBJ2-5, with D perhaps matching TRBD2 (6 bases). The sequence was collected from a girl younger than two with a congenital heart defect. The CDR3 loop is CASSVPRGGETQYF. The CDR3 DNA reads TGTGCCAGCAGCGTACCACGGGGAGGAGAGACCCAGTACTTC.